This T cell receptor (beta chain) comes out of a study of cytomegalovirus exposure and HLA in healthy donors (dated by TCRdb to the late 2010s). Regarding the research as a whole: An earlier analysis of approximately 640 of the donors reported roughly 270 Gb of sequence data and some 120 million unique TCR beta sequences from 150 million to 200 million T cells. An early release that covered 500 to 800 HLA-typed donors contained about 300 gigabases of sequencing data and about 93 million unique TCR sequences. Of the approximately 400 genotyped donors, around 81% fell in the genetic ancestry cluster associated with self-reported Caucasian donors. The aim of the study was to test whether cataloging public T cell receptors could identify signatures of past pathogen exposure. The study used immunosequencing to profile the T cell repertoires of approximately 690 subjects and linked those repertoires to cytomegalovirus serostatus. Besides the first cohort of hundreds of subjects, a separate validation cohort made up of 95 to 150 different subjects was used. High-throughput TCR immunosequencing, statistical association of individual TCRs with disease status, and machine learning were combined to predict cytomegalovirus infection status. A later analysis re-examined previously published TCR beta repertoires from more than 550 donors and added high-resolution HLA genotyping to investigate patterns of TCR occurrence. Rather than using new phenotypic data, the later analysis identified candidate immune exposures from TCR beta sequences and from how often those sequences occurred across donors. In an earlier analysis of roughly 540 of the donors, high-throughput TCR beta sequencing was used to judge whether each TCR beta V gene segment behaved as functional or pseudogenic. Donor age, sex, ethnicity and CMV serostatus were compiled alongside the repertoire data. A later genetic analysis used genome-wide SNP genotypes for about three fifths of the 666 donors, treating that subset as a discovery cohort. All discovery cohort repertoires had been generated on a single sequencing platform. HLA typing included class I and class II loci at four-digit resolution. The number of donors typed differed by locus, with 629-630 for A, B, C, DRB1 and DQB1, around 500 for DQA1, over 600 for DPA1, and approximately 470 for DPB1. Because of strong linkage in the cohort, four to six DR-DQ haplotypes were treated as single units for association and clustering. Across 398 genotyped donors of the cohort, an average of about 240,000 unique TCR beta nucleotide sequences per donor were sequenced, and 15% to 20% of those sequences were non-productive. Here is what the overall study found, with its caveats: Specific HLA alleles were associated with roughly 16,000 TCR beta sequences at a false discovery rate of 0.05 in a later analysis. Because counts were too low, seventeen rarely observed V segments, including chromosome 9 orphons, were excluded from the earlier analysis of 587 of the donors. Some IMGT-functional V segments, including TRBV6-2 and TRBV6-3, could not be told apart with the 87-base-pair reads, so those segments were excluded. For the cohort, immune exposure information was limited to CMV serostatus. The authors suggested that the approach could potentially be generalized to other disease states and immunological phenotypes. Assigning TCR associations to individual alleles was difficult when HLA alleles, especially DR and DQ, strongly co-occurred. Broadly in line with IMGT annotations, most TCR beta V segments showed up in productive rearrangements about 90% or about 30% of the time in an earlier analysis of approximately 640 of the donors. The study gave a list of 150 to 200 TCR beta chains associated with cytomegalovirus. Most TCR sequences were observed very rarely across donors, whereas some public TCRs were present in many individuals. Linkage disequilibrium might explain the correlated functional status among segregating V segments, but an unknown experimental factor could not be excluded. In both the original and validation cohorts, the classifier was reported to diagnose cytomegalovirus status with high specificity and sensitivity. This cohort had only TCR beta chains sequenced, and the lack of alpha or paired-chain data limited which features could be detected. Sequencing depth was assumed to be roughly uniform across donors in the presence/absence analyses, though that assumption may not hold. A few of the identified cytomegalovirus-associated TCR beta chains were confirmed in vitro to be specific for cytomegalovirus antigens. Compared with the roughly 700-donor mean, donors in an Asian-associated ancestry cluster had fewer N-insertions in productive TCRs, according to a later genetic analysis. A group of highly shared sequence variants was considered likely to be a technical artifact of the sequencing pipeline. In a later analysis, several top co-occurrence clusters were reported to appear linked to parvovirus B19, influenza, CMV and Epstein-Barr virus. Because some donors lacked HLA typing at each locus, the association tests relied only on the typed subset. Most CMV-associated TCR beta chains appeared to be HLA-restricted in a later analysis, and the HLA associations seemed to be driven largely by CMV exposure. A later analysis found that TCR association rates varied across HLA loci, with DRB1 alleles showing the most associated TCRs and HLA-C alleles the fewest. V-gene and J-gene trimming of TCR beta chains was associated with a missense DCLRE1C variant in a later genetic analysis, and the association was replicated in an independent cohort. A further reported finding was that TCR beta sequences accurately predicted the HLA-A and HLA-B alleles for most subjects in the first cohort. In a later analysis, HLA-associated TCR beta chains showed more clonal expansion and lower generation probabilities than non-associated chains that were equally common.

Receptor libraries were prepared by the immunoSEQ multiplex PCR assay. A mixture of 60 forward primers for TCR Vbeta segments and 13 reverse primers for TCR Jbeta segments was used in the multiplex PCR. A multiplex PCR assay on genomic DNA amplified the CDR3 region of rearranged TCR beta genes. Amplified TCR beta libraries were sequenced as 87-base-pair reads on the Illumina HiSeq System. The authors' analysis ran thus. Across the 600 to 700 repertoires, a later analysis counted 60 million to 90 million unique TCR beta chains, some 11 million of which were shared by at least two donors. Raw reads were error-corrected and collapsed into unique sequences with a nearest-neighbor algorithm that merged closely related sequences to remove PCR and sequencing errors. To assign V, D and J gene segments, CDR3 sequences were aligned to IMGT reference sequences. For a sequence to be retained, a match of at least six nucleotides to both a V gene segment and a J gene segment was required. Rearrangements were called productive when the CDR3 lacked stop codons and stayed in frame with V and J; all others were non-productive. Following IMGT convention, CDR3 was defined as the stretch from the second conserved V-encoded cysteine up to the conserved J-encoded phenylalanine. The earlier analysis of 500 to 650 of the donors excluded any sequence lacking an unambiguous match to a single V gene segment. An earlier analysis of 500 to 600 of the donors classified V segments as functional when productive rearrangements were above 56.7% and as segregating when the standard deviation between donors was above 5%. A statistical classification framework was developed to diagnose cytomegalovirus status using the catalog of TCR beta chain sequences. V and J gene assignment, in a later analysis, came from comparing TCR nucleotide sequences with IMGT/GENE-DB human TR gene sequences. A later analysis assigned CDR3 sequences and most-parsimonious VDJ recombination scenarios with the TCRdist pipeline. In a later analysis, each TCR beta chain was defined by its CDR3 amino acid sequence together with its V-gene family, and reads lacking a unique V-gene family were excluded. A later analysis removed 592 highly shared, low-generation-probability nucleotide sequences to deal with suspected cross-contamination and a sequencing artifact. In a later analysis, a clonal expansion index was calculated for each public chain from normalized within-repertoire ranks of inferred template counts. A later analysis computed generation probabilities with a VDJ recombination model fitted to out-of-frame rearrangements, and checked the results against IGoR. A later analysis scored TCR-TCR, TCR-HLA and TCR-CMV co-occurrence with hypergeometric tests, applying a repertoire-size bias correction to TCR pairs. False discovery rates were estimated in a later analysis by permuting HLA or CMV assignments 20 times. In a later analysis, co-occurring TCRs were grouped using DBSCAN, with TCRdist sequence similarity added in when clustering inside HLA-allele-positive subsets. Repertoires with fewer than 30,000 or more than 120,000 public chains were left out of co-occurrence clustering, as were four to six repertoires with anomalous nucleotide sharing. The immuneACCESS repertoire file appears here via TCRdb, limited to in-frame rearrangements. These files lack a portion of the clones; in checked studies, under half of the deficit traces to unresolved V genes, and the cause of the others is not known. V and J calls and clone size follow that table, whereas D and trimming were derived from the DNA. For this sample the table gives about 150,000 clones, of which approximately 86% were detected only once. The top ten clonotypes cover approximately 6.3% of the sample.

In total, roughly 670 healthy bone marrow donors made up the cohort. At the time of sampling, every cohort member was nominally healthy, though immune exposures that went unrecorded were likely present. The donor was CMV seropositive and belonged to the group of a few hundred seropositive cohort members. A peripheral blood sample was provided by each donor, and peripheral blood mononuclear cells were used for TCR beta sequencing. Genomic DNA was extracted from the blood cell samples with the Qiagen DNeasy Blood Extraction Kit. The CDR3 sequence holds 13 residues, the cysteine and phenylalanine included. The kept DNA is CDR3 alone, 39 bases in frame from the first base. V and J are truncated by 9 bases and 7 bases respectively, leaving an intervening sequence of 19 bases. CDR1 and CDR2 are read off the germline V gene (reference sequence) as LNHDA and SQIVND. Notes on this clone: Its antigen is unknown. No much larger clone is present one base from it, and per-base qualities are unavailable.

This chain is built from TRBV19 and TRBJ2-7; TRBD2 is possibly the D segment (7 matching bases). The sequence came from a woman in her fifties or sixties in good health and CMV-seropositive. The sequenced sample was PBMCs. This receptor has the CDR3 CASGGQVVGEQYF. The DNA sequence follows: TGTGCCAGCGGGGGGCAGGTCGTCGGGGAGCAGTACTTC.